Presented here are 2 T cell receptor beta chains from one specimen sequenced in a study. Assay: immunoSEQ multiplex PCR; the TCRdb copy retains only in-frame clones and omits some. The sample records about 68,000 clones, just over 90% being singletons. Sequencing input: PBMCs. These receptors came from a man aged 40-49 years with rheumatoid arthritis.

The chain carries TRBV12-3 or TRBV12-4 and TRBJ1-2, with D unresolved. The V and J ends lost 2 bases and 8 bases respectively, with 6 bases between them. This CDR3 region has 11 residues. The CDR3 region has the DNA TGTGCCAGCAGTTTATCGGGGGGCTACACCTTC. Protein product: CASSLSGGYTF.

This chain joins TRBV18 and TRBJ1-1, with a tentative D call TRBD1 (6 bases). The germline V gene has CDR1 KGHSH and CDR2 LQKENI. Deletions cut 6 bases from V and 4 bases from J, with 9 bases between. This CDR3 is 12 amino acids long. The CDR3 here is CASSAQGTEAFF. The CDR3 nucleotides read TGTGCCAGCTCCGCACAGGGCACTGAAGCTTTCTTT.